Presented here are 18 T cell receptor beta chains from one specimen sequenced in a study of CD8 T cells in Susac syndrome. An input of about 0.5 to 1 ug of RNA was subjected to reverse transcription using random hexamers. TCRdb re-analysed the immunoSEQ multiplex PCR reads in MiXCR, keeping a single row per CDR3 protein. Of some 160,000 distinct CDR3 sequences listed, around 95% are singletons. Sequencing was performed on CD4+ T cells from PBMCs. The receptors here all came from a human donor with Susac syndrome.

The gene calls are TRBV3-1 and TRBJ1-5; D remains unclear. The CDR3 spans 13 residues. Per germline, CDR1 LGHDT and CDR2 YNNKEL (reference sequence). With 1 base removed from V and 6 bases from J, the gap between germline ends came to 7 bases. CDR3 nucleotide sequence: TGTGCCAGCAGCCAAGTTATCGGTCAGCCCCAGCATTTT. Translated, it gives CASSQVIGQPQHF.

The genes are TRBV11-2 and TRBJ2-1; tentatively, D is TRBD1 or TRBD2 (6 bases each). The CDR3 is 15 residues long. Germline CDR1 and CDR2: SGHAT and FQNNGV. V shed 4 bases and J shed 3 bases, with 13 bases lying between them. The CDR3 nucleotides read TGTGCCAGCAGCTCCGCCCGGGGGCGCTACAATGAGCAGTTCTTC. Protein sequence: CASSSARGRYNEQFF.

This rearrangement joins TRBV29-1 to TRBJ2-3, with unresolved D. V shed 0 bases and J shed 4 bases, with 14 bases lying between them. The CDR3 sequence is 15 residues long. Germline V gene sequence: CDR1 SQVTM, CDR2 ANQGSEA. CDR3 nucleotide sequence: TGCAGCGTTGAAGAGGCTCAAGCCCTTCCAGATACGCAGTATTTT. Translated, it gives CSVEEAQALPDTQYF.

This chain connects TRBV7-2 to TRBJ2-6; D unresolved. The V gene lost 5 bases and the J gene lost 2 bases, with 13 bases spanning the gap. The CDR3 is 16 amino acids. Looked up from germline, CDR1 is SGHTA and CDR2 is FQGNSA. The CDR3 DNA follows: TGTGCCAGCAGCCCCCCACCTAGTGCTGGGGCCAACGTCCTGACTTTC. Its translation: CASSPPPSAGANVLTF.

The CDR3 nucleotides read TGTGCCAGCACCACCCGGTGGGCAGCCTATGGCTACACCTTC. Amino acid sequence: CASTTRWAAYGYTF. This chain connects TRBV12-3 or TRBV12-4 to TRBJ1-2; D remains unclear. Trimming cost V 7 bases and J 4 bases, with 16 bases left between them. The CDR3 is made up of 14 amino acids.

The rearrangement uses TRBV12-3 or TRBV12-4 and TRBJ2-7; TRBD1 aligns across 9 bases. The CDR3 covers 15 residues. J was trimmed by 5 bases and V by 3 bases; bases with no gene match: 8. The CDR3 nucleotides are TGTGCCAGCAGTTTCACCGGGACAGGGTTGCACGAGCAGTACTTC. Translated: CASSFTGTGLHEQYF.

The chain has TRBV28 and TRBJ2-4; D is ambiguous. CDR3 length: 16 amino acids. From germline, CDR1 is MDHEN and CDR2 SYDVKM. Between the trimmed V and J ends, which lost 3 bases and 1 base, there was a span of 13 bases. The CDR3 protein is CASSFGPSEAKNIQYF. CDR3 DNA sequence: TGTGCCAGCAGTTTCGGTCCTTCTGAGGCCAAAAACATTCAGTACTTC.

The rearrangement links TRBV12-3 or TRBV12-4 to TRBJ1-1; D not certain. The CDR3 has 13 residues. Trimming cost V 6 bases and J 1 base, with 9 bases left between them. The CDR3 protein is CASSIYTNTEAFF. Here the CDR3 DNA reads TGTGCCAGCAGCATTTATACGAACACTGAAGCTTTCTTT.

The chain carries TRBV9 and TRBJ2-4; 10 nucleotides match TRBD2. Unmatched junction bases numbered 11, after V lost 2 bases and J lost 0 bases. Looked up from germline, CDR1 is SGDLS and CDR2 is YYNGEE. This CDR3 has 19 amino acids. CDR3 region: CASSVPVLAGALAKNIQYF. The CDR3 DNA reads TGTGCCAGCAGCGTTCCAGTGCTAGCGGGAGCCCTAGCCAAAAACATTCAGTACTTC.

The rearrangement joins TRBV20-1 to TRBJ2-1; 7 bases are a match to TRBD2. The CDR3 runs 16 residues. Trimming at V came to 0 bases and at J to 8 bases, leaving 13 bases not matched to a gene. Germline CDR1 reads DFQATT; CDR2 reads SNEGSKA (reference sequence). The CDR3 DNA reads TGCAGTGCTAGAGATGTCGGACTAGTCAGGTACGATGAGCAGTTCTTC. It yields the protein CSARDVGLVRYDEQFF.

This chain uses TRBV3-1 with TRBJ1-2; D remains unclear. The V end was cut by 0 bases, the J end by 2 bases, with 4 bases between. Germline CDR1 LGHDT, CDR2 YNNKEL (reference sequence). There are 13 residues in the CDR3. The DNA for the CDR3 is TGTGCCAGCAGCCAAGACAGCAACTATGGCTACACCTTC. Amino acids: CASSQDSNYGYTF. The variable domain in full, with the rest retrieved from reference TRBV3-1 and TRBJ1-2, is DTAVSQTPKYLVTQMGNDKSIKCEQNLGHDTMYWYKQDSKKFLKIMFSYNNKELIINETVPNRFSPKSPDKAHLNLHINSLELGDSAVYFCASSQDSNYGYTFGSGTRLTVV.

This rearrangement joins TRBV6-2 or TRBV6-3 to TRBJ2-7, with D uncertain. The CDR3 contains 14 residues. Deletions cut 4 bases from V and 3 bases from J, with 13 bases between. Germline V gene data show CDR1 as MNHEY and CDR2 as SVGEGT. The CDR3 loop is CASSWRSTNYEQYF. Written as DNA, the CDR3 is TGTGCCAGCAGTTGGCGTTCCACGAACTACGAGCAGTACTTC.

This chain joins TRBV14 and TRBJ1-2; 8 nucleotides line up with TRBD1. Unmatched junction bases numbered 3, after V lost 2 bases and J lost 4 bases. The CDR3 is 14 residues long. CDR1 is SGHDN and CDR2 is FVKESK in the germline V gene. The chain's CDR3 is CASSQQGAGYGYTF. CDR3 in DNA: TGTGCCAGCAGCCAACAGGGGGCTGGCTATGGCTACACCTTC.

The count of this clonotype is one. J is TRBJ2-1 and V is TRBV9, with TRBD2 matching 14 bases. This CDR3 spans 17 amino acids. The V segment lost 3 bases and the J segment 9 bases; nucleotides outside the gene matches: 11. From germline, CDR1 is SGDLS and CDR2 YYNGEE. The CDR3 DNA follows: TGTGCCAGCAGCGCGGGACTAGCGGGAGTCAGTGCAGCTGAGCAGTTCTTC. It specifies CASSAGLAGVSAAEQFF.

The V call is TRBV5-1, the J call TRBJ2-7; tentatively, D is TRBD2 (7 bases). Trimming cost V 10 bases and J 2 bases, with 19 bases left between them. The CDR3 loop spans 14 amino acids. The V gene's germline CDR1 is SGHRS and CDR2 YFSETQ. CDR3 in amino acids: CASRGRGPPYEQYF. In DNA form, the CDR3 reads TGCGCCTCTAGGGGGAGGGGCCCCCCCTACGAGCAGTACTTC.

This chain joins TRBV29-1 and TRBJ1-1, with D unresolved. With 6 bases removed from V and 0 bases from J, the gap between germline ends came to 11 bases. Looked up from germline, CDR1 is SQVTM and CDR2 is ANQGSEA. This CDR3 spans 13 amino acids. The CDR3: CSVTGILNTEAFF. In nucleotides, the CDR3 is TGCAGCGTCACCGGGATATTGAACACTGAAGCTTTCTTT.

CDR3 amino acids: CASSLASGQGSAETQYF. CDR3 nucleotides: TGTGCCAGCAGCCTAGCTTCGGGGCAGGGGAGTGCAGAGACCCAGTACTTC. The chain combines TRBV4-2 with TRBJ2-5; D is perhaps TRBD1 (6 bases). With 4 bases removed from V and 4 bases from J, the gap between germline ends came to 22 bases. CDR3 length equals 17 residues. Looked up from germline, CDR1 is LGHNA and CDR2 is YNFKEQ.

The rearrangement links TRBV28 to TRBJ2-7; no clear D gene. V was cut by 5 bases and J by 4 bases, with 18 bases left in between. The germline V gene encodes CDR1 MDHEN and CDR2 SYDVKM. This CDR3 is 15 amino acids long. CDR3 sequence (DNA): TGTGCCAGCAGTCCCCGGACGTGGTGGTCTTACGAGCAGTACTTC. Amino acids: CASSPRTWWSYEQYF.